The entry that follows covers one T cell receptor beta chain sequence. Its antigen is not identified. Data came from immunoSEQ multiplex PCR; TCRdb stores just in-frame clones and leaves some out. Of tens of thousands of clones listed, around nine tenths are singletons. The entry originates in a study of OX40 agonist ivuxolimab in advanced cancers. Study conclusions and caveats: CD4+ T cells averaged fewer expanded clones than CD8+ T cells.

The germline gives CDR1 SGHNT, CDR2 YENEEA. This CDR3 has 15 amino acids. Drawing of blood for sampling happened at baseline, at cycle 4 day 1, and at cycle 7 day 1. The TCR sequence derives from an adult with an advanced solid tumor such as melanoma, head and neck, liver or kidney cancer. The chain employs TRBV11-3 and TRBJ2-3, with D maybe TRBD2 (5 bases). This specimen was CD4+ or CD8+ T cells sorted from blood, taken in a trial of the OX40 agonist ivuxolimab. This CDR3 reads CATFQWTSSTDTQYF. CDR3 bases: TGTGCGACATTCCAGTGGACTTCTAGCACAGATACGCAGTATTTT.